Following are 20 T cell receptor beta chains from one sample sequenced in a study of blood T cell repertoires in COVID-19. Profiling relied on immunoSEQ multiplex PCR, and the TCRdb table lists in-frame clones only, not all of them. The table lists roughly 220,000 clones, 84% of them singletons, with approximately 7.3% in the top ten. The sequencing sample was made of PBMCs or T cells enriched from blood (not recorded which). The source of these receptors is a woman aged 40 to 55 who had recovered from COVID-19.

V gene TRBV9 combines with J gene TRBJ2-1; the D gene is possibly TRBD2 (6 bases). This CDR3 is built from 16 residues. The V end lost 0 bases, the J end lost 0 bases, and 10 bases lay between the germline ends. Germline V gene data show CDR1 as SGDLS and CDR2 as YYNGEE. CDR3 sequence: CASSVVVGSSYNEQFF. As DNA, the CDR3 is TGTGCCAGCAGCGTAGTAGTCGGGAGCTCCTACAATGAGCAGTTCTTC.

This chain uses TRBV19 with TRBJ2-3; 7 bases fit TRBD2. The germline gives CDR1 LNHDA, CDR2 SQIVND (reference sequence). The length of the CDR3 is 17 residues. V lost 9 bases to trimming and J lost 2 bases; unmatched junction nucleotides: 17. In nucleotides, the CDR3 is TGTGCCAGGGGGCCGGCGGCGGGAGTAACGTCCACAGATACGCAGTATTTT. Protein: CARGPAAGVTSTDTQYF. The whole variable domain, filled in from reference TRBV19 and TRBJ2-3, reads DGGITQSPKYLFRKEGQNVTLSCEQNLNHDAMYWYRQDPGQGLRLIYYSQIVNDFQKGDIAEGYSVSREKKESFPLTVTSAQKNPTAFYLCARGPAAGVTSTDTQYFGPGTRLTVL.

The chain joins TRBV28 to TRBJ1-1; perhaps TRBD1 as D (6 bases). Trimming removed 7 bases at V and 4 bases at J, with 16 bases between. The CDR3 contains 14 residues. CDR1 is MDHEN, CDR2 SYDVKM, per germline. Here the CDR3 DNA reads TGTGCCAGCATCGAACAGGGAAGATTCACTGAAGCTTTCTTT. Protein product: CASIEQGRFTEAFF.

The genes are TRBV29-1 and TRBJ1-2; TRBD1 matches 8 bases. The germline V gene encodes CDR1 SQVTM and CDR2 ANQGSEA. After removal of 7 bases from V and 8 bases from J, the junction contained 6 bases not matched to a gene. The CDR3 spans 11 residues. The CDR3 DNA reads TGCAGCGCCGGACAGGGTGACGGCTACACCTTC. Protein product: CSAGQGDGYTF. The full variable domain, rest sourced from reference TRBV29-1 and TRBJ1-2, is SAVISQKPSRDICQRGTSLTIQCQVDSQVTMMFWYRQQPGQSLTLIATANQGSEATYESGFVIDKFPISRPNLTFSTLTVSNMSPEDSSIYLCSAGQGDGYTFGSGTRLTVV.

The gene calls are TRBV6-2 or TRBV6-3 and TRBJ1-1, with D possibly TRBD1 on 5 matching bases. V lost 5 bases and J lost 3, with 16 bases in between. Germline V CDR1 and CDR2: MNHEY, SVGEGT. The CDR3 has 15 residues. The CDR3, as DNA: TGTGCCAGCAGTACCTTGGTGGGGACTGACACTGAAGCTTTCTTT. Translation: CASSTLVGTDTEAFF.

The V and J genes are TRBV28 and TRBJ1-3; a weak D match, TRBD1 (5 bases). Trimming took off 4 bases at V and 4 bases at J, with 11 bases between the two ends. Germline V gene data show CDR1 as MDHEN and CDR2 as SYDVKM. This CDR3 spans 14 amino acids. This CDR3 reads CASSSAGSGNTIYF. CDR3 DNA: TGTGCCAGCAGTTCGGCAGGGTCAGGAAACACCATATATTTT.

V gene TRBV28 combines with J gene TRBJ2-1; TRBD2 matches 11 bases. The V and J ends lost 2 bases and 8 bases, in that order; junction bases with no gene match: 8. The CDR3 is 16 residues long. CDR1 and CDR2 from the germline V gene are MDHEN and SYDVKM. The CDR3 protein is CASSLATSGSLDEQFF. CDR3 nucleotides: TGTGCCAGCAGTTTAGCCACTAGCGGGAGCTTAGATGAGCAGTTCTTC.

This clone was seen once. The chain uses TRBV30 and TRBJ1-5; the match to TRBD1 covers 9 bases. Germline CDR1 GTSNPN, CDR2 SVGIG (reference sequence). Trimming removed 2 bases from V and 7 bases from J; junction bases left unmatched: 6. This CDR3 spans 14 amino acids. CDR3 nucleotide sequence: TGTGCCTGGAGTACGACAGGGGGTAGGCAGCCCCAGCATTTT. Translating it yields CAWSTTGGRQPQHF.

The rearrangement joins TRBV28 to TRBJ2-2, with 13 positions matching TRBD2. V shed 6 bases, J shed 1 base, and the junction held 20 bases outside the gene matches. This CDR3 spans 22 amino acids. CDR1 and CDR2 from the germline V gene are MDHEN and SYDVKM. The CDR3 DNA follows: TGTGCCAGCAGCTCGAGAGACTCAGGACTAGCGGGAGAGGGGGGGAACACCGGGGAGCTGTTTTTT. Translating it yields CASSSRDSGLAGEGGNTGELFF.

The chain uses TRBV3-1 (or the pseudogene TRBV3-2) and TRBJ1-1; possibly TRBD1 for D (6 bases). V was shortened by 7 bases and J by 1 base, with 10 bases between the two germline ends. Germline V lookup: CDR1 LGHDT, CDR2 YNNKEL (reference sequence). The CDR3 extends over 13 amino acids. CDR3 protein: CASTRGSNTEAFF. The DNA of the CDR3 is TGTGCCAGCACGAGGGGGTCGAACACTGAAGCTTTCTTT.

V is TRBV12-5 and J is TRBJ2-1; 7 bases agree with TRBD1. The CDR3 is 13 amino acids. The ends lost 8 bases at V and 0 bases at J; junction bases unmatched: 1. Germline lookup yields CDR1 LGHNT and CDR2 FRNRAP. CDR3 region: CASRQGSYNEQFF. CDR3 DNA sequence: TGTGCTAGTAGACAGGGCTCCTACAATGAGCAGTTCTTC. Filled out from reference TRBV12-5 and TRBJ2-1, the complete variable domain reads DARVTQTPRHKVTEMGQEVTMRCQPILGHNTVFWYRQTMMQGLELLAYFRNRAPLDDSGMPKDRFSAEMPDATLATLKIQPSEPRDSAVYFCASRQGSYNEQFFGPGTRLTVL.

The chain joins TRBV7-6 to TRBJ2-1; D remains ambiguous. The germline V gene encodes CDR1 SGHVS and CDR2 FNYEAQ. Trimming pared 4 bases from V and 10 bases from J, leaving 8 bases between. The CDR3 extends over 11 amino acids. CDR3 sequence reads: CASSSDGEQFF. The DNA for the CDR3 is TGTGCCAGCAGCTCCGATGGCGAGCAGTTCTTC.

The sample holds one count of this clone. The chain recombines TRBV27 with TRBJ2-3; 8 bases fit TRBD2. With 3 bases clipped from V and 0 bases from J, the junction kept 2 bases outside the gene matches. The CDR3 sequence is 15 residues long. Germline-derived CDR1 and CDR2 are MNHEY and SMNVEV (reference sequence). The CDR3 loop is CASSFLAGSTDTQYF. The DNA for the CDR3 is TGTGCCAGCAGTTTCCTAGCGGGTAGCACAGATACGCAGTATTTT.

The chain combines TRBV12-3 or TRBV12-4 with TRBJ2-7, with 7 bases matching TRBD2. The CDR3 runs 13 residues. V was clipped by 5 bases and J by 6 bases; unmatched bases: 7. CDR3 sequence: CASSPTSKGEQYF. The CDR3 region has the DNA TGTGCCAGCAGTCCGACTAGCAAAGGCGAGCAGTACTTC.

The V call is TRBV5-5, the J call TRBJ2-1; 7 bases line up with TRBD1. The CDR3 extends over 15 amino acids. CDR1 SGHKS and CDR2 YYEKEE come from the germline V gene (reference sequence). Losses at the gene ends were 4 bases for V and 2 bases for J; bases not matched to a gene: 6. CDR3 in DNA: TGTGCCAGCAGCCGGACAGACAGGGCCTACAATGAGCAGTTCTTC. Protein: CASSRTDRAYNEQFF.

The rearrangement joins TRBV19 to TRBJ2-3, with a tentative D call TRBD2 (6 bases). This CDR3 region has 15 residues. Per germline, CDR1 LNHDA and CDR2 SQIVND (reference sequence). Trimming removed 9 bases from V and 2 bases from J, with 18 bases in between. The CDR3 spells CASKSSGTNTDTQYF. CDR3 DNA sequence: TGTGCCAGCAAGAGTAGCGGAACTAACACAGATACGCAGTATTTT. Complete variable domain (other parts from reference TRBV19 and TRBJ2-3): DGGITQSPKYLFRKEGQNVTLSCEQNLNHDAMYWYRQDPGQGLRLIYYSQIVNDFQKGDIAEGYSVSREKKESFPLTVTSAQKNPTAFYLCASKSSGTNTDTQYFGPGTRLTVL.

The V gene is TRBV6-5, the J gene TRBJ2-1; tentatively, D is TRBD1 (6 bases). Trimming removed 7 bases from V and 2 bases from J, with 15 bases in between. CDR3 length: 15 residues. Germline CDR1 and CDR2: MNHEY and SVGAGI. CDR3 nucleotide sequence: TGTGCCAGCAACCGAGGGGGTATCCCCTACAATGAGCAGTTCTTC. It translates to CASNRGGIPYNEQFF.

The V call is TRBV6-1, the J call TRBJ2-4; tentative D call: TRBD1 (5 bases). V dropped 2 bases and J dropped 1 base, with 12 bases sitting between them. This CDR3 spans 16 amino acids. CDR1 is MNHNS, CDR2 SASEGT, per germline. CDR3 protein: CASSEIKGWAKNIQYF. CDR3 nucleotide sequence: TGTGCCAGCAGTGAAATCAAGGGGTGGGCCAAAAACATTCAGTACTTC.

V and J are TRBV7-2 and TRBJ1-2; 9 bases agree with TRBD1. With V trimmed by 5 bases and J by 4 bases, 8 bases remained unmatched. Germline assignment: CDR1 SGHTA and CDR2 FQGNSA. The CDR3 runs to 15 residues. In nucleotides, the CDR3 is TGTGCCAGCAGCGCAAGACAGGGGGGGGCCTATGGCTACACCTTC. This translates into CASSARQGGAYGYTF.

The chain uses TRBV19 and TRBJ2-6, with no clear D. V lost 11 bases to trimming and J lost 2 bases, with 19 bases between them. The CDR3 has 16 residues. Germline loops: CDR1 LNHDA, CDR2 SQIVND (reference sequence). The CDR3 DNA is TGTGCCGCCCGAGACCCCCGGGTGGCTGGGGCCAACGTCCTGACTTTC. Translation gives CAARDPRVAGANVLTF.